The clone carrying this T cell receptor beta chain was seen more than once but under ten times. This sample was included in a study of Graves' ophthalmopathy and Graves' hyperthyroidism. Scientists amplified the TCR beta CDR3 regions from RNA transcripts. The library came from an HTBI-primed first-round RT-PCR and a second-round multiplex PCR. A single record per CDR3 protein comes from TCRdb applying MiXCR to the multiplex PCR reads. The sample has some 350,000 distinct CDR3 sequences, 17% seen once; the top ten hold 2.4%. V lost 6 bases to trimming and J lost 7 bases; unmatched junction nucleotides: 8. In germline, CDR1 is DFQATT, CDR2 SNEGSKA (reference sequence). CDR3 length: 15 residues.

This clonotype originated in an adult woman with stable Graves' hyperthyroidism. Material: peripheral blood. The chain couples TRBV20-1 to TRBJ2-2; 13 positions match TRBD2. The CDR3 coding sequence is TGCAGTGCCCTGACTAGCGGGAGGAGGAACGGGGAGCTGTTTTTT. Its translation is CSALTSGRRNGELFF.